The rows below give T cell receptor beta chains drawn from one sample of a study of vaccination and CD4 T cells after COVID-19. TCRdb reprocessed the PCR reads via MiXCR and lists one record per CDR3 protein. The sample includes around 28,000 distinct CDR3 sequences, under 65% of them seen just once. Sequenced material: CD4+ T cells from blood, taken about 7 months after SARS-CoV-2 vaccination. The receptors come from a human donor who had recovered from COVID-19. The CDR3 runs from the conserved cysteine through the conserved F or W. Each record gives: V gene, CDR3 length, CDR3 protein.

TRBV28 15 CASSLTSGLTDTQYF
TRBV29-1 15 CSVIQGVGRVGELFF
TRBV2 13 CASRTSVNTEAFF
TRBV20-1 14 CSARRQDRGYEQYF
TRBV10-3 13 CAIKASGSYEQYF
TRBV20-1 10 CSADYNEQFF
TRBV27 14 CASSMTGPRETQYF
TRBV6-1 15 CASSESTGGTDTQYF
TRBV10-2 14 CATGTEYSNQPQHF
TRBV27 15 CASSLSSTQQETQYF
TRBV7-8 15 CASSSQMGGGQPQHF
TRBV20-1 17 CSARVASGSGYTGELFF
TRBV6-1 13 CASSNGPGNIQYF
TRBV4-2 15 CASSQDVTVPGELFF
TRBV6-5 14 CASSSRGDTYEQYF
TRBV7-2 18 CASSRLGQGALGANVLTF
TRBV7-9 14 CASSVGGQGDEQYF